The 32 T cell receptor beta chains below come from one sample, sequenced in a study of shared clonotypes between healthy human individuals. Assay used: immunoSEQ multiplex PCR; TCRdb lists only in-frame clones, some missing. The sample lists millions of clones, 85% to 95% occurring once. Sequencing was performed on naive CD4+ T cells sorted from blood. The subset denotes: CD45RA+ positively selected. These receptors came from a man aged 18 to 30 in good health.

The rearrangement joins TRBV10-3 to TRBJ2-7, with a possible D match to TRBD1 (5 bases). This CDR3 has 13 residues. Trimming took off 0 bases at V and 5 bases at J, with 8 bases between the two ends. Germline V gives CDR1 ENHRY, CDR2 SYGVKD. The CDR3 protein is CAISESKGDEQYF. The CDR3, as DNA: TGTGCCATCAGTGAGTCGAAAGGGGACGAGCAGTACTTC.

The chain is built from TRBV28 and TRBJ2-7; maybe TRBD1 (6 bases). CDR3 length: 15 amino acids. Trimming left V 2 bases short and J 3 bases short, with 14 bases between. Germline V gene lookup returns CDR1 MDHEN and CDR2 SYDVKM. The CDR3: CASSLIIVRGYEQYF. The CDR3 DNA reads as TGTGCCAGCAGTTTAATTATCGTCAGGGGCTACGAGCAGTACTTC.

The chain joins TRBV5-1 to TRBJ1-4; D is unresolved. V gave up 0 bases and J gave up 5 bases, with 11 bases separating them. This CDR3 has 15 residues. The germline V gene has CDR1 SGHRS and CDR2 YFSETQ. The CDR3 loop reads CASSLGETGNEKLFF. CDR3 in DNA: TGCGCCAGCAGCTTGGGGGAAACGGGAAATGAAAAACTGTTTTTT.

The gene calls are TRBV18 and TRBJ1-1, with D hard to call. V gave up 2 bases and J gave up 4 bases, with 11 bases separating them. This CDR3 comprises 14 residues. Germline V gene data show CDR1 as KGHSH and CDR2 as LQKENI. The CDR3 coding sequence is TGTGCCAGCTCACCAAGTGCCTCCGGCACTGAAGCTTTCTTT. This gives the protein CASSPSASGTEAFF.

This chain joins TRBV5-1 and TRBJ2-7; the match to TRBD2 covers 12 bases. The germline V gene encodes CDR1 SGHRS and CDR2 YFSETQ. The CDR3 covers 16 residues. Trimming at V came to 4 bases and at J to 1 base, leaving 6 bases not matched to a gene. CDR3 nucleotide sequence: TGCGCCAGCAGCAAACCCGGACTAGCGGGATCCTACGAGCAGTACTTC. This gives the protein CASSKPGLAGSYEQYF.

The chain recombines TRBV19 with TRBJ2-7; possibly TRBD1 for D (5 bases). The germline V gene encodes CDR1 LNHDA and CDR2 SQIVND (reference sequence). The CDR3 spans 15 residues. The V end was cut by 2 bases, the J end by 2 bases, with 13 bases between. For the CDR3, the DNA is TGTGCCAGTAGTATAAGGACAAGCAGGCCCTACGAGCAGTACTTC. Amino acid sequence: CASSIRTSRPYEQYF.

The rearrangement uses TRBV5-6 and TRBJ2-7; D possibly corresponds to TRBD1 (6 bases). Germline V gives CDR1 SGHDT, CDR2 YYEEEE. This CDR3 spans 16 amino acids. Between the trimmed V and J ends, which lost 6 bases and 0 bases, there was a span of 19 bases. CDR3 in amino acids: CASTLFVTGLSYEQYF. Here the CDR3 DNA reads TGTGCCAGCACCCTGTTTGTCACAGGGCTCTCCTACGAGCAGTACTTC.

The V call is TRBV11-2, the J call TRBJ1-4, with a weak D call TRBD1 (6 bases). This CDR3 region has 15 residues. V shed 3 bases and J shed 5 bases, with 13 bases lying between them. From germline, CDR1 is SGHAT and CDR2 FQNNGV. The CDR3 coding sequence is TGTGCCAGCAGCTTCGGGGGGCTAGGAAATGAAAAACTGTTTTTT. It translates to CASSFGGLGNEKLFF.

The chain joins TRBV30 to TRBJ1-4; D perhaps matches TRBD1 (5 bases). Trimming stripped 0 bases from V and 7 bases from J, with 15 bases between. The length of the CDR3 is 15 residues. The germline V gene encodes CDR1 GTSNPN and CDR2 SVGIG (reference sequence). The CDR3 nucleotides are TGTGCCTGGAGTGTACGTCGGGGGGATAGTGAAAAACTGTTTTTT. Translated, it gives CAWSVRRGDSEKLFF.

This chain connects TRBV29-1 to TRBJ2-1; D is unclear. The V gene's germline CDR1 is SQVTM and CDR2 ANQGSEA. This CDR3 contains 14 residues. V was clipped by 3 bases and J by 6 bases, with 15 bases between them. CDR3 protein: CSVDTHLLVNEQFF. The CDR3 DNA is TGCAGCGTTGACACCCATCTTCTCGTCAATGAGCAGTTCTTC.

This clone was seen a single time. The gene calls are TRBV6-1 and TRBJ1-5; 7 positions match TRBD1. Germline V lookup: CDR1 MNHNS, CDR2 SASEGT. Trimming took 3 bases from V and 5 from J; bases not matched to a gene: 7. This CDR3 contains 15 residues. The CDR3 sequence: CASSEGGGTDQPQHF. CDR3 sequence (DNA): TGTGCCAGCAGTGAGGGAGGGGGCACCGATCAGCCCCAGCATTTT.

The chain uses TRBV7-9 and TRBJ1-4; perhaps TRBD1 as D (6 bases). Germline values: CDR1 SEHNR, CDR2 FQNEAQ (reference sequence). This CDR3 contains 15 residues. Trimming took 2 bases from V and 3 from J, leaving 10 bases between them. Written as DNA, the CDR3 is TGTGCCAGCAGCTTAACAGGGATACCTAATGAAAAACTGTTTTTT. It is translated as CASSLTGIPNEKLFF.

The V and J genes are TRBV11-2 and TRBJ2-7; D unresolved. The CDR3 totals 9 residues. CDR1 is SGHAT, CDR2 FQNNGV, per germline. The CDR3 nucleotides are TGTCTGCGGACCTACGAGCAGTACTTC. It is translated as CLRTYEQYF.

The V call is TRBV5-4, the J call TRBJ2-1; 11 nucleotides align to TRBD2. The V gene end was trimmed by 4 bases and the J gene end by 3 bases; junction bases not matched to a gene: 9. The germline gives CDR1 SGHNT, CDR2 YYREEE (reference sequence). The CDR3 consists of 17 residues. The CDR3 protein is CASSGRLAGIYYNEQFF. DNA for the CDR3: TGTGCCAGCAGCGGCCGACTAGCGGGGATATACTACAATGAGCAGTTCTTC.

For this clone: An end of the junction does not agree with germline; a read error may underlie this. At the DNA level, this CDR3 is encoded by other sequences in the same sample as well. This chain connects TRBV2 to TRBJ2-2, with a possible D match to TRBD2 (5 bases). The length of the CDR3 is 14 residues. The germline CDR1 and CDR2 sequences are SNHLY and FYNNEI. CDR3 sequence (DNA): TGTGCCAGCAGTGAATTCCGGAACACCGGGGAGCTGTTCTTT. It codes for CASSEFRNTGELFF.

In this sample, this clone turned up once. This sample also contains other DNA sequences that code for the same CDR3. The chain joins TRBV7-2 to TRBJ1-2; no clear D gene. The CDR3 is made up of 14 amino acids. Deletions cut 3 bases from V and 0 bases from J, with 8 bases between. Germline V gene sequence: CDR1 SGHTA, CDR2 FQGNSA. The CDR3: CASSLGPTNYGYTF. For the CDR3, the DNA is TGTGCCAGCAGCTTGGGCCCAACTAACTATGGCTACACCTTC.

With regard to this clone: Other DNA sequences in this specimen translate into the identical CDR3. The chain recombines TRBV5-1 with TRBJ2-3, with D maybe TRBD1 (6 bases). The CDR3 is 15 amino acids. Germline CDR1 SGHRS, CDR2 YFSETQ. Trimming pared 1 base from V and 0 bases from J, leaving 9 bases between. CDR3 region: CASSLLGASTDTQYF. CDR3 DNA sequence: TGCGCCAGCAGCTTGTTGGGGGCTAGCACAGATACGCAGTATTTT.

This clone came up once. The V gene is TRBV5-1, the J gene TRBJ2-7; D unclear. This CDR3 is 14 amino acids long. V was clipped by 0 bases and J by 3 bases, with 10 bases between them. From germline, CDR1 is SGHRS and CDR2 YFSETQ. The CDR3 region has the DNA TGCGCCAGCAGCTTGGGGTCTTTGGGCTACGAGCAGTACTTC. The encoded protein is CASSLGSLGYEQYF.

The rearrangement links TRBV7-2 to TRBJ2-1; D is unclear. Germline assignment: CDR1 SGHTA and CDR2 FQGNSA. V was clipped by 5 bases and J by 5 bases, with 16 bases between them. This CDR3 is built from 15 residues. CDR3: CASSRSTRPHNEQFF. DNA of the CDR3: TGTGCCAGCAGCCGTTCTACCAGACCCCACAATGAGCAGTTCTTC.

The chain has TRBV5-1 and TRBJ2-5; D uncertain. V lost 7 bases and J lost 5, with 12 bases in between. Germline-derived CDR1 and CDR2 are SGHRS and YFSETQ. CDR3 length equals 12 residues. CDR3 in DNA: TGCGCCAGCCGATACACCCAGGAGACCCAGTACTTC. It specifies CASRYTQETQYF.

V is TRBV6-4 and J is TRBJ2-1, with 12 positions matching TRBD2. The V gene's germline CDR1 is MRHNA and CDR2 SNTAGT. The CDR3 runs to 17 residues. V shed 8 bases and J 5 bases; nucleotides not matched to a gene: 13. The chain's CDR3 is CASLSTIRTSGDNEQFF. The CDR3 DNA is TGTGCCAGCCTCTCCACAATTCGGACTAGCGGGGACAATGAGCAGTTCTTC.

The rearrangement links TRBV16 to TRBJ1-1; 8 bases align to TRBD1. The junction had 11 bases not matched to a gene; V was cut back by 3 bases and J by 14 bases. CDR3 length: 13 amino acids. Looked up from germline, CDR1 is KGHSY and CDR2 is FQNENV. CDR3 sequence: CASSQTTTGEGFF. Here the CDR3 DNA reads TGTGCCAGCAGCCAGACTACGACAGGGGAAGGATTCTTT.

The chain recombines TRBV10-3 with TRBJ2-3; no reliable D call. Germline assignment: CDR1 ENHRY and CDR2 SYGVKD. CDR3 length equals 15 residues. The V and J ends lost 6 bases and 4 bases respectively, with 17 bases between them. CDR3 region: CAIRASAARADTQYF. The CDR3 nucleotides read TGTGCCATCAGGGCATCGGCGGCCCGGGCAGATACGCAGTATTTT.

The chain joins TRBV27 to TRBJ1-6; 8 bases agree with TRBD1. Germline trimming cut 6 bases from V and 7 bases from J; bases unmatched to any gene: 8. This CDR3 comprises 15 residues. CDR1 and CDR2 (germline): MNHEY, SMNVEV (reference sequence). CDR3 nucleotides: TGTGCCAGCAGCCTTAGACAGGGGAAGAATTCACCCCTCCACTTT. As protein: CASSLRQGKNSPLHF.

The V and J genes are TRBV27 and TRBJ1-2; tentative D call: TRBD1 (5 bases). The germline V and J ends were trimmed by 5 bases and 3 bases, with 16 bases remaining between them. Germline V gene data show CDR1 as MNHEY and CDR2 as SMNVEV (reference sequence). CDR3 length: 15 residues. CDR3 in DNA: TGTGCCAGCAGTCCGCCGGGACGTCAGCACTATGGCTACACCTTC. It encodes CASSPPGRQHYGYTF.

There are a few counts of this clone. Other DNA sequences from this sample encode an identical CDR3 as well. The chain combines TRBV2 with TRBJ1-5; no reliable D call. The CDR3 extends over 15 amino acids. V was clipped by 7 bases and J by 0 bases, with 13 bases between them. The germline gives CDR1 SNHLY, CDR2 FYNNEI. As DNA, the CDR3 is TGTGCCAGCAACGAACGTGGGCTTAGCAATCAGCCCCAGCATTTT. Its protein product is CASNERGLSNQPQHF. The full variable domain, with the rest looked up from reference TRBV2 and TRBJ1-5, is EPEVTQTPSHQVTQMGQEVILRCVPISNHLYFYWYRQILGQKVEFLVSFYNNEISEKSEIFDDQFSVERPDGSNFTLKIRSTKLEDSAMYFCASNERGLSNQPQHFGDGTRLSIL.

This chain joins TRBV4-2 and TRBJ2-1; TRBD1 matches 7 bases. This CDR3 region has 14 residues. J lost 6 bases, V lost 3 bases, and 5 bases had no gene match. CDR1 and CDR2 from the germline V gene are LGHNA and YNFKEQ. CDR3 in amino acids: CASSQATGVNEQFF. The DNA of the CDR3 is TGTGCCAGCAGCCAGGCTACAGGGGTCAATGAGCAGTTCTTC.

The J gene is TRBJ2-2, the V gene TRBV5-1, with 10 nucleotides matching TRBD1. Losses at the gene ends were 4 bases for V and 3 bases for J; bases not matched to a gene: 9. Germline V lookup: CDR1 SGHRS, CDR2 YFSETQ. The CDR3 extends over 17 amino acids. CDR3: CASSPDRGHGDTGELFF. The CDR3 DNA reads TGCGCCAGCAGCCCAGACAGGGGGCATGGCGACACCGGGGAGCTGTTTTTT. The variable domain in full, with the rest retrieved from reference TRBV5-1 and TRBJ2-2, is KAGVTQTPRYLIKTRGQQVTLSCSPISGHRSVSWYQQTPGQGLQFLFEYFSETQRNKGNFPGRFSGRQFSNSRSEMNVSTLELGDSALYLCASSPDRGHGDTGELFFGEGSRLTVL.

V gene TRBV25-1 combines with J gene TRBJ1-4, with D unresolved. Trimming removed 3 bases at V and 2 bases at J, with 13 bases between. Germline V gene sequence: CDR1 MGHDK, CDR2 SYGVNS. The CDR3 is 16 amino acids. CDR3 in amino acids: CASSDPGENTNEKLFF. The CDR3 DNA reads as TGTGCCAGCAGTGACCCCGGGGAGAACACTAATGAAAAACTGTTTTTT. The full variable domain, with the rest looked up from reference TRBV25-1 and TRBJ1-4, is EADIYQTPRYLVIGTGKKITLECSQTMGHDKMYWYQQDPGMELHLIHYSYGVNSTEKGDLSSESTVSRIRTEHFPLTLESARPSHTSQYLCASSDPGENTNEKLFFGSGTQLSVL.

The V call is TRBV7-2, the J call TRBJ1-2; 10 nucleotides agree with TRBD1. The CDR3 extends over 15 amino acids. J was trimmed by 4 bases and V by 4 bases; bases with no gene match: 6. From germline, CDR1 is SGHTA and CDR2 FQGNSA. Here the CDR3 DNA reads TGTGCCAGCAGCTGGACAGGGGGTCAGGGCTATGGCTACACCTTC. Translating it yields CASSWTGGQGYGYTF.

A remark on this clone: Other DNA variants within this sample encode the same CDR3. J is TRBJ2-7 and V is TRBV6-5, with D perhaps given as TRBD1 or TRBD2 (5 bases each). Germline V gives CDR1 MNHEY, CDR2 SVGAGI. Trimming cost V 1 base and J 7 bases, with 17 bases left between them. This CDR3 comprises 15 residues. The CDR3 spells CASSYFSGWTNEQYF. The CDR3 DNA reads TGTGCCAGCAGTTACTTCTCGGGGTGGACAAATGAGCAGTACTTC.

This chain joins TRBV30 and TRBJ2-3, with 7 positions matching TRBD2. J lost 3 bases, V lost 0 bases, and 3 bases had no gene match. The germline gives CDR1 GTSNPN, CDR2 SVGIG (reference sequence). CDR3 size: 14 residues. The CDR3 protein is CAWSVWRGTDTQYF. As DNA, the CDR3 is TGTGCCTGGAGTGTTTGGCGGGGGACAGATACGCAGTATTTT.